A single sample gave rise to the 20 T cell receptor beta chains below, sequenced in a study of T cells in Graves' hyperthyroidism and ophthalmopathy. RNA transcripts were the template for amplifying TCR beta CDR3 regions. The HTBI set primed first-round TCR CDR3 RT-PCR. TCRdb independently ran MiXCR on the multiplex PCR reads; one entry per CDR3 protein. The sample contains about 520,000 distinct CDR3 sequences, around a quarter of which appear only once. Material for sequencing was blood. These receptors were obtained from a woman aged 30 to 39 with Graves' ophthalmopathy.

This clonotype was detected many times. This sequence joins TRBV12-3 or TRBV12-4 and TRBJ1-1; possibly TRBD1 for D (6 bases). The CDR3 extends over 12 amino acids. Trimming took off 3 bases at V and 12 bases at J, with 14 bases between the two ends. CDR3: CASSFGGRGTFF. CDR3 coding DNA: TGTGCCAGCAGTTTTGGGGGGAGGGGGACTTTCTTT.

This chain uses TRBV6-1 with TRBJ1-2; D is unclear. The germline V and J ends were trimmed by 5 bases and 3 bases, with 10 bases remaining between them. Germline loops: CDR1 MNHNS, CDR2 SASEGT. The CDR3 spans 13 residues. The CDR3 reads CASSQHGDYGYTF. The CDR3 DNA sequence: TGTGCCAGCAGTCAGCACGGGGACTATGGCTACACCTTC.

This clonotype was detected a few times. The chain uses TRBV12-3 or TRBV12-4 and TRBJ1-2; D is unresolved. The CDR3 has 13 amino acids. Trimming left V 6 bases short and J 7 bases short, with 15 bases between. This CDR3 is CASSPELVSGYTF. The CDR3 nucleotides are TGTGCCAGCAGCCCAGAGCTGGTTAGTGGCTACACCTTC.

At least ten counts were recorded for this clonotype. The genes are TRBV11-2 and TRBJ2-6, with D possibly being TRBD1 (5 bases). Germline V gene data show CDR1 as SGHAT and CDR2 as FQNNGV. V was pared by 8 bases and J by 3 bases, with 11 bases between. This CDR3 spans 14 amino acids. Here the CDR3 reads CASPAGYGANVLTF. CDR3 bases: TGTGCCAGCCCCGCAGGGTATGGGGCCAACGTCCTGACTTTC.

The sample holds many counts of this clonotype. The V and J genes are TRBV18 and TRBJ2-4, with a tentative D call TRBD2 (6 bases). The ends were cut back, 3 bases at V and 1 base at J, with 16 bases in the middle. Germline V CDR1 and CDR2: KGHSH, LQKENI. The CDR3 spans 17 residues. CDR3 nucleotides: TGTGCCAGCTCACCTTTTAGGGAGGCTAAGGCCAAAAACATTCAGTACTTC. Protein: CASSPFREAKAKNIQYF.

This clonotype was seen repeatedly, ten times or more. The chain combines TRBV27 with TRBJ1-1; tentatively, D is TRBD1 (5 bases). Germline CDR1 reads MNHEY; CDR2 reads SMNVEV (reference sequence). With 8 bases removed from V and 1 base from J, the gap between germline ends came to 8 bases. CDR3 length: 12 amino acids. The CDR3 spells CASAQGNTEAFF. The CDR3 nucleotides read TGTGCCAGCGCGCAGGGGAACACTGAAGCTTTCTTT.

At least ten counts were recorded for this clonotype. The rearrangement links TRBV7-8 to TRBJ1-1; D gene ambiguous. V was pared by 2 bases and J by 0 bases, with 7 bases between. This CDR3 region has 14 residues. CDR1 is SGHVS, CDR2 FQNEAQ, per germline. CDR3 in amino acids: CASSLSTMNTEAFF. The DNA for the CDR3 is TGTGCCAGCAGCTTAAGTACGATGAACACTGAAGCTTTCTTT.

This clonotype has at least ten counts. The V call is TRBV20-1, the J call TRBJ2-7, with D perhaps given as TRBD1 or TRBD2 (5 bases each). V was pared by 3 bases and J by 2 bases, with 11 bases between. Germline V gene data show CDR1 as DFQATT and CDR2 as SNEGSKA (reference sequence). The CDR3 has 13 residues. CDR3 DNA: TGCAGTGCTAGCGGGACGGTGACCTACGAGCAGTACTTC. It translates to CSASGTVTYEQYF.

At least ten counts were recorded for this clonotype. The chain couples TRBV5-1 to TRBJ2-2; 7 bases align to TRBD2. The trim removed 2 bases at V and 7 bases at J, leaving 11 bases unmatched. The germline gives CDR1 SGHRS, CDR2 YFSETQ. This CDR3 spans 16 amino acids. DNA of the CDR3: TGCGCCAGCAGCTTTACCGGCGGGGGAACTAACGGGGAGCTGTTTTTT. Protein product: CASSFTGGGTNGELFF.

The V and J genes are TRBV15 and TRBJ1-3; D is uncertain. The CDR3 runs 12 residues. The V and J ends lost 8 bases and 0 bases respectively, with 5 bases between them. Germline lookup yields CDR1 LNHNV and CDR2 YYDKDF (reference sequence). The chain's CDR3 is CATAVSGNTIYF. In nucleotides, the CDR3 is TGTGCCACCGCGGTCTCTGGAAACACCATATATTTT.

This clonotype has ten or more counts. The chain recombines TRBV12-3 or TRBV12-4 with TRBJ1-2; 12 bases align to TRBD1. The CDR3 runs 15 residues. With 5 bases clipped from V and 4 bases from J, the junction kept 5 bases outside the gene matches. CDR3 bases: TGTGCCAGCAGTGAACCGGGACAGGGGGCCTATGGCTACACCTTC. As protein: CASSEPGQGAYGYTF.

This clonotype was seen repeatedly, ten times or more. This sequence joins TRBV11-2 and TRBJ2-2, with a possible D match to TRBD1 (6 bases). Germline V gives CDR1 SGHAT, CDR2 FQNNGV. CDR3 length: 15 amino acids. The ends were cut back, 1 base at V and 4 bases at J, with 10 bases in the middle. The CDR3 sequence: CASSLAGQTTGELFF. The CDR3 DNA sequence: TGTGCCAGCAGCTTAGCCGGACAGACCACCGGGGAGCTGTTTTTT.

Many counts were recorded for this clonotype. The chain couples TRBV4-1 to TRBJ2-5, with 9 bases lining up with TRBD2. The junction had 17 bases not matched to a gene; V was cut back by 5 bases and J by 7 bases. Germline V lookup: CDR1 MGHRA, CDR2 YSYEKL. The CDR3 consists of 17 residues. The chain's CDR3 is CASSLLHGLASSWTQYF. Here the CDR3 DNA reads TGCGCCAGCAGCTTGCTTCATGGACTAGCGTCTTCGTGGACCCAGTACTTC.

This chain uses TRBV5-1 with TRBJ1-2; D unclear. Germline lookup yields CDR1 SGHRS and CDR2 YFSETQ. V was trimmed by 2 bases and J by 9 bases, leaving 8 bases between them. The CDR3 totals 11 residues. The CDR3, as DNA: TGCGCCAGCAGCTTAGGCAGGAGCTACACCTTC. Its protein is CASSLGRSYTF.

This clonotype was observed at least ten times. The chain couples TRBV27 to TRBJ1-1, with 7 bases fitting TRBD1. Germline V lookup: CDR1 MNHEY, CDR2 SMNVEV (reference sequence). This CDR3 comprises 14 residues. After removal of 3 bases from V and 1 base from J, the junction contained 2 bases not matched to a gene. CDR3 nucleotide sequence: TGTGCCAGCAGTTTTGCAGGGGGGAACACTGAAGCTTTCTTT. Protein sequence: CASSFAGGNTEAFF.

The V and J genes are TRBV6-7 and TRBJ2-4; unclear D gene. TRBV6-7 is recorded as an ORF, its role being uncertain. V was shortened by 4 bases and J by 0 bases, with 19 bases between the two germline ends. CDR3 length: 18 residues. This CDR3 reads CASSSHTPINKAKNIQYF. CDR3 sequence (DNA): TGTGCCAGCAGTTCCCACACACCCATTAACAAAGCCAAAAACATTCAGTACTTC.

CDR3 nucleotide sequence: TGTGCCAGCAGCTTGAGGCGCGGGGGCCAAGAGACCCAGTACTTC. As protein: CASSLRRGGQETQYF. This chain joins TRBV5-4 and TRBJ2-5; 7 nucleotides agree with TRBD2. Germline values: CDR1 SGHNT, CDR2 YYREEE (reference sequence). The CDR3 length is 15 residues. J lost 1 base, V lost 1 base, and 4 bases had no gene match.

The rearrangement joins TRBV19 to TRBJ2-7; 8 nucleotides match TRBD1. The V and J ends lost 5 bases and 4 bases, in that order; junction bases with no gene match: 7. The CDR3 is made up of 14 amino acids. CDR1 is LNHDA and CDR2 is SQIVND in the germline V gene (reference sequence). CDR3 nucleotide sequence: TGTGCCAGTAGTGCGGACAGGGAGGAGTACGAGCAGTACTTC. This sequence encodes CASSADREEYEQYF.

The rearrangement joins TRBV5-1 to TRBJ1-6, with D tentatively TRBD1 (5 bases). Trimming removed 1 base at V and 2 bases at J, with 7 bases between. In germline, CDR1 is SGHRS, CDR2 YFSETQ. The CDR3 spans 15 residues. The CDR3 is CASSLTGTYNSPLHF. The CDR3 DNA sequence: TGCGCCAGCAGCTTGACAGGAACCTATAATTCACCCCTCCACTTT.

The table lists this clonotype with many counts. The chain joins TRBV12-3 or TRBV12-4 to TRBJ2-7, with D possibly matching TRBD1 (5 bases). V lost 6 bases to trimming and J lost 1 base, with 7 bases between them. The CDR3 is 12 amino acids. This chain's CDR3 is CASSAGSYEQYF. Written as DNA, the CDR3 is TGTGCCAGCAGCGCAGGGTCCTACGAGCAGTACTTC.